The present TCR beta chain was sequenced within a study of T cells in Graves' hyperthyroidism and ophthalmopathy. CDR1 is ENHRY, CDR2 SYGVKD, per germline. The CDR3 totals 14 residues. TCR beta CDR3 regions were amplified from RNA transcripts. First-round RT-PCR of the TCR CDR3 relied on the HTBI primer set. Each CDR3 protein gets one entry after TCRdb re-called the multiplex PCR reads with MiXCR. The table lists over 500,000 distinct CDR3 sequences, about 15% of them singletons. A word on this clonotype: One end of the junction fails to match germline, which may point to a read error.

Input material: blood. The receptor was derived from a woman aged 30 to 39 with Graves' ophthalmopathy. The J gene is TRBJ2-2, the V gene TRBV10-3; D is unresolved. The CDR3 sequence is CAISESLGTVELFF. In DNA form, the CDR3 reads TGTGCCATCAGTGAGTCGTTAGGAACCGTGGAGCTGTTTTTT.